This section outlines one TCR beta chain sequence together with its context. Its antigen remains unknown. TCRdb's copy holds only in-frame clones and misses some; the assay was immunoSEQ multiplex PCR. The sample includes approximately 58,000 clones, around three quarters of them seen just once. The entry originates in a study of vaccination effects on CD4 cells after COVID-19. After removal of 6 bases from V and 5 bases from J, the junction contained 6 bases not matched to a gene. CDR1 and CDR2 (germline): SGHRS, YFSETQ. This CDR3 spans 14 amino acids. Subsequent to a culture period of more than 9 days, CD4+ T cells were isolated. The authors exchanged half the medium for IL-2 medium on days 3 and 7.

This receptor was identified in a human donor who received a COVID-19 vaccine. This chain links TRBV5-1 with TRBJ1-5; 9 bases agree with TRBD1. Specimen: CD4+ T cells from PBMCs cultured without peptide, collected before COVID-19 vaccination. In nucleotides, the CDR3 is TGCGCCAGCATCCAGGACAGGGGCCATCAGCCCCAGCATTTT. It yields the protein CASIQDRGHQPQHF.